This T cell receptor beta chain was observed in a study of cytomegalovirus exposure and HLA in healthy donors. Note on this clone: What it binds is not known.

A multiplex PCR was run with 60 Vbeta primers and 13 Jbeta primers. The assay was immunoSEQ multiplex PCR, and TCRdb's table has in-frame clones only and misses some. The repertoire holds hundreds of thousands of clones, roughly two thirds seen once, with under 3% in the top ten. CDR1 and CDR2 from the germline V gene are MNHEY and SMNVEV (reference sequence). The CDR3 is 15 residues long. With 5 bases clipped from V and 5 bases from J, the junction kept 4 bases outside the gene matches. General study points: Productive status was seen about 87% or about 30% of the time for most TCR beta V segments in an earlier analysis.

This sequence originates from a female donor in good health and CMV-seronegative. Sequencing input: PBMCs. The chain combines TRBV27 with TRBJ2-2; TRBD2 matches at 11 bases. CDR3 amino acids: CASSTPSGRTGELFF. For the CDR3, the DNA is TGTGCCAGCAGTACCCCTAGCGGGAGGACCGGGGAGCTGTTTTTT.